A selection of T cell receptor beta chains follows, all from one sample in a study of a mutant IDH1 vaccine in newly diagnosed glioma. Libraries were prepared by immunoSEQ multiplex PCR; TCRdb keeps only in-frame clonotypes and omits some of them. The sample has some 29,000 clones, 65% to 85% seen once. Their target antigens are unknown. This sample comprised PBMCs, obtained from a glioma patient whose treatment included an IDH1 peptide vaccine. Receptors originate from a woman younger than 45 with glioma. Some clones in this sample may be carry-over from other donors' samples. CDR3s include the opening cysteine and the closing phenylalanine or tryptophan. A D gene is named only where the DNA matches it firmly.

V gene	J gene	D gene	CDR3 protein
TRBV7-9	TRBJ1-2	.	CASSPVGSNYGYTF
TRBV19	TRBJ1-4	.	CASTLQATNEKLFF
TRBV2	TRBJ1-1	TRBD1	CASSEPTGRYDTEAFF
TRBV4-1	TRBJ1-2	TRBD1	CASSQGDRVADGYTF
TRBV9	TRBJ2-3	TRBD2	CASSREGTGTLADTQYF
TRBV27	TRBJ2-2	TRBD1	CASSHLPTGAGELFF
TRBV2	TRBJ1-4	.	CASSEKGTGPTNEKLFF
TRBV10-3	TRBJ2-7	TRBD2	CAISIGTSGAYEQYF
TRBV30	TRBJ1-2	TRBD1	CAWSVRQGLIGYTF
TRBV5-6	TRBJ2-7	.	CASSSALGEQYF
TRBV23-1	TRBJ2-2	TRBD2	CASSPDGRTSGVNTGELFF
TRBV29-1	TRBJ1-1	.	CSVEDPGQQSVVNTEAFF
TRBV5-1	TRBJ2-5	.	CASSLADETQYF
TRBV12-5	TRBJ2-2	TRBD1	CASGSDRVYTGELFF
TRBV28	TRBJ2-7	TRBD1	CASSVTGGHSSYEQYF
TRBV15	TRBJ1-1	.	CATSRTAPMNTEAFF
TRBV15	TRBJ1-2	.	CATSPANLANYGYTF
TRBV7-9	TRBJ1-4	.	CASSLGRFATNEKLFF
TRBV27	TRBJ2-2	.	CASSFSPQGAGELFF